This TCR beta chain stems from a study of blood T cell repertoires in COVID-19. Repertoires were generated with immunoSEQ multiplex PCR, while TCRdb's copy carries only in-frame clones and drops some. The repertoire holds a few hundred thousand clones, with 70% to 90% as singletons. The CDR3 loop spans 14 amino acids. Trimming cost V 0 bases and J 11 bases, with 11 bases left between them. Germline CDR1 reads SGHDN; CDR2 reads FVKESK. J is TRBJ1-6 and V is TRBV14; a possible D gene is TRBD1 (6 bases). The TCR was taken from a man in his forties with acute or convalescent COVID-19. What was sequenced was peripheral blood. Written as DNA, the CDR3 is TGTGCCAGCAGCCAAGACAGGGGTTGGGCACCCCTCCACTTT. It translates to CASSQDRGWAPLHF.